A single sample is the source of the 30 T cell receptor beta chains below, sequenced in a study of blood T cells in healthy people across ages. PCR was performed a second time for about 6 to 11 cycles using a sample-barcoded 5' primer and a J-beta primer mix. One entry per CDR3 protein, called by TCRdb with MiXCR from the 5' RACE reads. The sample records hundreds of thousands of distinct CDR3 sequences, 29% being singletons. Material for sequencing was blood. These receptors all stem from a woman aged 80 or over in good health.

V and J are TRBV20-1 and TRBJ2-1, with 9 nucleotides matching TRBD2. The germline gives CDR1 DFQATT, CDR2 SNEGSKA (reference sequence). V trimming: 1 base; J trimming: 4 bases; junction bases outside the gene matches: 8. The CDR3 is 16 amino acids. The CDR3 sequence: CSARALTSGVYNEQFF. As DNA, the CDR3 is TGCAGTGCTAGAGCCCTGACTAGCGGCGTTTACAATGAGCAGTTCTTC.

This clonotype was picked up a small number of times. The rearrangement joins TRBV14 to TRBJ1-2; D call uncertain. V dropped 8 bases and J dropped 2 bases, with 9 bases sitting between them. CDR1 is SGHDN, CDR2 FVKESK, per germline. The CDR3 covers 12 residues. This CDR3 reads CASGRQNYGYTF. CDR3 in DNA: TGTGCCAGCGGCCGGCAGAACTATGGCTACACCTTC.

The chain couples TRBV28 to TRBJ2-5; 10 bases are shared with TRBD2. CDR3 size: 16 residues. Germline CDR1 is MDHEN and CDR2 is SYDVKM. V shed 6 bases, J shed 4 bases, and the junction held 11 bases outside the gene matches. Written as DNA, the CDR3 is TGTGCCAGCAGCTACCCACTAGCGGGGTATAGAGAGACCCAGTACTTC. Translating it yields CASSYPLAGYRETQYF.

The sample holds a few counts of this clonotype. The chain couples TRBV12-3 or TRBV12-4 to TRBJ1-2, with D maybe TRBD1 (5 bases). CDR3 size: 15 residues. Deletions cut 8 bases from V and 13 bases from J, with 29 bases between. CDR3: CASGQDLRGASSTTF. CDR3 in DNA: TGTGCCAGCGGCCAAGATTTGAGGGGAGCCTCGTCCACCACCTTC.

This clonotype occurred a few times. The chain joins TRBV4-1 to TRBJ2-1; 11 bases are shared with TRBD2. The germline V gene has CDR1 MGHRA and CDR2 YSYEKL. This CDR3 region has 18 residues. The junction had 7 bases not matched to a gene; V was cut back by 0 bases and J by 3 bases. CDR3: CASSQDPSGGSLYNEQFF. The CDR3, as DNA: TGCGCCAGCAGCCAAGATCCTAGCGGGGGGTCCCTCTACAATGAGCAGTTCTTC.

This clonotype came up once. The CDR3 DNA reads TGTGCCAGCAGCGAGAACTGGGACCGACCTTCTGGGGCCAACGTCCTGACTTTC. The encoded protein is CASSENWDRPSGANVLTF. The rearrangement links TRBV9 to TRBJ2-6; D possibly uses TRBD1 or TRBD2 (5 bases each). The germline V gene encodes CDR1 SGDLS and CDR2 YYNGEE. V lost 3 bases and J lost 1, with 17 bases in between. The CDR3 length is 18 residues. Based on the CDR3 plus reference TRBV9 and TRBJ2-6, the full variable domain is DSGVTQTPKHLITATGQRVTLRCSPRSGDLSVYWYQQSLDQGLQFLIQYYNGEERAKGNILERFSAQQFPDLHSELNLSSLELGDSALYFCASSENWDRPSGANVLTFGAGSRLTVL.

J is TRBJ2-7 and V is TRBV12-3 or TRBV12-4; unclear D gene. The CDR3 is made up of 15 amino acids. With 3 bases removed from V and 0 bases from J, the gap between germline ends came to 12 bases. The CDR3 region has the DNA TGTGCCAGCAGTTTCCCAGAGAACGGCTCCTACGAGCAGTACTTC. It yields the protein CASSFPENGSYEQYF.

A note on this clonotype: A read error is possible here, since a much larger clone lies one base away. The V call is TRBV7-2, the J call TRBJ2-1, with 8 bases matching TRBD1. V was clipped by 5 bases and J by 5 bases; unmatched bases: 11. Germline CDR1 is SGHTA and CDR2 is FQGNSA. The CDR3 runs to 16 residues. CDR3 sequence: CASSQFGQGRNNEQFF. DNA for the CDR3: TGTGCCAGCAGCCAATTCGGACAGGGACGGAACAATGAGCAGTTCTTC.

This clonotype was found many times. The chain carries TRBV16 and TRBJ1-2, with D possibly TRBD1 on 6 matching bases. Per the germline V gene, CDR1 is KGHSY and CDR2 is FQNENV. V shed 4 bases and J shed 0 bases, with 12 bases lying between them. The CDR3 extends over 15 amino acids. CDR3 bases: TGTGCCAGCAGCCGTAACAGGGAAGCTAACTATGGCTACACCTTC. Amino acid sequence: CASSRNREANYGYTF.

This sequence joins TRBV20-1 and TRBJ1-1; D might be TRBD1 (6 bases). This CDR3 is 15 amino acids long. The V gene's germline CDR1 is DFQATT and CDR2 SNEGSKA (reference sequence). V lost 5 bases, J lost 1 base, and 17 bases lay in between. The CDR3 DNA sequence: TGCAGTGCTGGAAACAGGGCAACGGGGAACACTGAAGCTTTCTTT. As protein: CSAGNRATGNTEAFF.

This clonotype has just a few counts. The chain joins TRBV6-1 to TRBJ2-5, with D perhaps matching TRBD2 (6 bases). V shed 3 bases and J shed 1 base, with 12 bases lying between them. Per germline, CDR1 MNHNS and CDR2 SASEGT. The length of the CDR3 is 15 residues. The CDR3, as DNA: TGTGCCAGCAGTGAGTTGGCGGGATCCCAAGAGACCCAGTACTTC. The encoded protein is CASSELAGSQETQYF.

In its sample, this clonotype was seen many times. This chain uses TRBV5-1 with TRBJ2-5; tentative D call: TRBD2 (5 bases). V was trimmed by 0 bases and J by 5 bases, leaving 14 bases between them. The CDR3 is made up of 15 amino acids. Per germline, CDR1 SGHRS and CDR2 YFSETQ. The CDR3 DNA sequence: TGCGCCAGCAGCTTGGCAGGATGGGGAGTCGAGACCCAGTACTTC. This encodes CASSLAGWGVETQYF.

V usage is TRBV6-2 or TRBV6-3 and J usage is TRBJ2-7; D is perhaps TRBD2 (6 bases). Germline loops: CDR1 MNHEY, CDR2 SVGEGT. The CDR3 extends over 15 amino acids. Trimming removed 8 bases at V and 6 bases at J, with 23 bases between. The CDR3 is CASSLRRDGVSEQYF. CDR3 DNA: TGTGCCAGCTCCCTGCGGCGGGACGGCGTAAGCGAGCAGTACTTC.

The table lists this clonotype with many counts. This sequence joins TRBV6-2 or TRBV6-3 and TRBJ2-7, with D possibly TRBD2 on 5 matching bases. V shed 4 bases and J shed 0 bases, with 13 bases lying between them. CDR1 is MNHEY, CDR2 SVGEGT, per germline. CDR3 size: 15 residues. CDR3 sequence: CASSLDSRSSYEQYF. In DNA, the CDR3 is TGTGCCAGCAGTTTGGACTCGCGGAGCTCCTACGAGCAGTACTTC.

The DNA for the CDR3 is TGTGCCAGCAGCTTAGGGACAGGAGGAAGCCACGGGCAGTACTTC. This codes for CASSLGTGGSHGQYF. The genes are TRBV7-2 and TRBJ2-7; 7 nucleotides align to TRBD1. Germline CDR1 and CDR2: SGHTA and FQGNSA. The CDR3 sequence is 15 residues long. J gave up 9 bases and V 1 base, and 12 bases lay outside the gene matches.

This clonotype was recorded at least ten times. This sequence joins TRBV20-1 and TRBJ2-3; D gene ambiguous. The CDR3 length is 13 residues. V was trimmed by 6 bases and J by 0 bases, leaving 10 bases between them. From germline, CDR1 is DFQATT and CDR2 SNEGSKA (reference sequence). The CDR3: CSAPQRSTDTQYF. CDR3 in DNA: TGCAGTGCGCCCCAACGGAGCACAGATACGCAGTATTTT.

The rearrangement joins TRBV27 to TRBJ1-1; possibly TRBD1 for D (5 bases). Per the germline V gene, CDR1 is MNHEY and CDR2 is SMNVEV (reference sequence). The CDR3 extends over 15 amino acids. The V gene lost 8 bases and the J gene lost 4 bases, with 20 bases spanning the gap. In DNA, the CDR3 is TGTGCCAGCTCCCTAGGGGTTGGGGGGAGCACTGAAGCTTTCTTT. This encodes CASSLGVGGSTEAFF.

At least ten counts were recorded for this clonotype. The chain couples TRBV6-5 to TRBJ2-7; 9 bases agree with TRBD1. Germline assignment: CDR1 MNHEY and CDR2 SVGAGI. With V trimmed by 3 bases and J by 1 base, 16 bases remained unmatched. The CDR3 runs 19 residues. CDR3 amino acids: CASSYEGRPGTGTSYEQYF. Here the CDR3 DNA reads TGTGCCAGCAGTTATGAAGGGAGGCCCGGGACAGGGACGTCCTACGAGCAGTACTTC.

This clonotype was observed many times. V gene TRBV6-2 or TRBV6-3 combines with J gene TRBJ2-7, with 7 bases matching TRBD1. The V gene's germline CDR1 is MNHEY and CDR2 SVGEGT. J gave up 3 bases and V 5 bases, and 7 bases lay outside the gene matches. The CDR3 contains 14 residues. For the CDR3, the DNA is TGTGCCAGCAGTCGAGGACAGGCGCGCTACGAGCAGTACTTC. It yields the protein CASSRGQARYEQYF.

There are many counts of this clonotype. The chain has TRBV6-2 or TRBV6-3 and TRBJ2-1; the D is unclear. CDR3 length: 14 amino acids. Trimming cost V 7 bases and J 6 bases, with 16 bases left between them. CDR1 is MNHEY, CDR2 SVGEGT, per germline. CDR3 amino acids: CASKPTNMVNEQFF. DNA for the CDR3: TGTGCCAGCAAACCGACAAACATGGTCAATGAGCAGTTCTTC.

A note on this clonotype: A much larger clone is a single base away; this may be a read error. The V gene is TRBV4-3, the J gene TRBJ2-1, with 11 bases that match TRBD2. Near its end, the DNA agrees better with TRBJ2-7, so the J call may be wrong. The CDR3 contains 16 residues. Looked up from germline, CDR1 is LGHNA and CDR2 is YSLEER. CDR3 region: CASSQFSGGAYNEQYF. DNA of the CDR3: TGCGCCAGCAGCCAATTTAGCGGGGGGGCCTACAATGAGCAGTACTTC.

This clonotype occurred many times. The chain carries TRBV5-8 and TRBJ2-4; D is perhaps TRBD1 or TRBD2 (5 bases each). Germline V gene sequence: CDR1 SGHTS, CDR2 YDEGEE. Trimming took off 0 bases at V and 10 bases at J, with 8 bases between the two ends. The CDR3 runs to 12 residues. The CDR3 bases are TGTGCCAGCAGCTTGGTGGGACCTATTCAGTACTTC. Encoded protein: CASSLVGPIQYF. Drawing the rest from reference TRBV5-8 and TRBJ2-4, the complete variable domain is EAGVTQSPTHLIKTRGQQATLRCSPISGHTSVYWYQQALGLGLQFLLWYDEGEERNRGNFPPRFSGRQFPNYSSELNVNALELEDSALYLCASSLVGPIQYFGAGTRLSVL.

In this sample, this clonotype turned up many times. The CDR3 DNA reads as TGCGCCAGCAGCTTACAGGGACCCCAAGAGACCCAGTACTTC. As protein: CASSLQGPQETQYF. V and J are TRBV5-1 and TRBJ2-5, with TRBD1 as a possible D gene (6 bases). CDR1 SGHRS and CDR2 YFSETQ come from the germline V gene. With 2 bases removed from V and 1 base from J, the gap between germline ends came to 9 bases. The CDR3 loop spans 14 amino acids.

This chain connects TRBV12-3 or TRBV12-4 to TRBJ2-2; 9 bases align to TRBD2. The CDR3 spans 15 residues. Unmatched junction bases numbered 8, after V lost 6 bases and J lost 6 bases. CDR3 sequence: CASRKSGGPSGELFF. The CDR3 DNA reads TGTGCCAGCAGAAAAAGCGGGGGGCCCTCCGGGGAGCTGTTTTTT.

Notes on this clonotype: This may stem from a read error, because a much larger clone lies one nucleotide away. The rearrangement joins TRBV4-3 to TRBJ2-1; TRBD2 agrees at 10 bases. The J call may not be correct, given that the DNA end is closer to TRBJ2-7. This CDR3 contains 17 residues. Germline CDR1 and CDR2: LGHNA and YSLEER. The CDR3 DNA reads TGCGCCAGCAGCCGGGGGCCTAGCGGGGGCTCCTACAATGAGCAGTACTTC. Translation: CASSRGPSGGSYNEQYF.

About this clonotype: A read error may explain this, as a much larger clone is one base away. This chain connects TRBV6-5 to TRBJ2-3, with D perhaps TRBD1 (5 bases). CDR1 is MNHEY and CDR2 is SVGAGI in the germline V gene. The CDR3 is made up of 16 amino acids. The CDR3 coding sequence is TGTGCCAGCAGTCACTCCGCCAGGGATGTAACAGATGCGCAGTATTTT. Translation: CASSHSARDVTDAQYF.

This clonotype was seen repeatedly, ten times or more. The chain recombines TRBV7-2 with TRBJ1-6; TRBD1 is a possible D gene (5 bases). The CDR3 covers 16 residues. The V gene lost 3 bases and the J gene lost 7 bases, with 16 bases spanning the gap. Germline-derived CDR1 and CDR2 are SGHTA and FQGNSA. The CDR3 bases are TGTGCCAGCAGCTTGCTAGGAGGGAGGGGCAATTCACCCCTCCACTTT. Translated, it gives CASSLLGGRGNSPLHF.

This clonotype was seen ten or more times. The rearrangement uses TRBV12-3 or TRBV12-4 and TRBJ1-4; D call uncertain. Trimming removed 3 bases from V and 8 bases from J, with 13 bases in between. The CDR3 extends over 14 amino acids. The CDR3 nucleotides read TGTGCCAGCAGTTTGTTACACGTTGGGGAAAAACTGTTTTTT. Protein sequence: CASSLLHVGEKLFF.

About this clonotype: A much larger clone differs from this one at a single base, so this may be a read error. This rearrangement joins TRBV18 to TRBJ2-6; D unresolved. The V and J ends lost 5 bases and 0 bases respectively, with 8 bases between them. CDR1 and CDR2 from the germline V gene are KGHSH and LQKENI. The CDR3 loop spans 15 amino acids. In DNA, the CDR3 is TGTGCCAGCTCAGAGGCAACCTCTGGGGCCAACGTCCTGACTTTC. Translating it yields CASSEATSGANVLTF.

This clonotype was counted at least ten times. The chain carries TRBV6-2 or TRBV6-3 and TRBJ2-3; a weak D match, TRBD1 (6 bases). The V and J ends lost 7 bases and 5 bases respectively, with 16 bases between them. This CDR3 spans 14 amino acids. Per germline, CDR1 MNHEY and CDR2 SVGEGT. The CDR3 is CASTVSLGGDTQYF. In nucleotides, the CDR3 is TGTGCCAGCACGGTGTCCCTAGGGGGAGATACGCAGTATTTT.